The rows below give T cell receptor beta chains drawn from one sample of a study of identical twins. TCRdb passed the 5' RACE reads through MiXCR, listing each CDR3 protein once. The table includes about 890,000 distinct CDR3 sequences, roughly an eighth detected once. The same specimen was also included in a second study, on yellow fever vaccine responses in identical twins.

What was sequenced was PBMCs. These receptors were taken from a woman under 30 in good health. Each CDR3 is given with its conserved first and last residue. The order of the fields is D gene, V gene, clone size, J gene, CDR3 DNA, CDR3 protein. D genes are given only for firm matches. Size is stated for part of the rows, as once, few or many counts, or as a class when the clone is expanded.

-	TRBV19	few	TRBJ2-3	TGTGCCAGTAGTATGGACGTGGGTCGCACAGATACGCAGTATTTT	CASSMDVGRTDTQYF
-	TRBV6-1	few	TRBJ2-1	TGTGCCAGCAGTGTAAGGGGCCTAGGGTACAATGAGCAGTTCTTC	CASSVRGLGYNEQFF
-	TRBV20-1	many	TRBJ2-5	TGCAGTGCTAGAGACCAGGGGGCTAGCGGTCAAGAGACCCAGTACTTC	CSARDQGASGQETQYF
TRBD2	TRBV6-5	few	TRBJ2-3	TGTGCCAGCAGGTCCTTTGCTAGCGGGGGGCACACAGATACGCAGTATTTT	CASRSFASGGHTDTQYF
-	TRBV20-1	-	TRBJ2-5	TGCAGTGCTAGTCCCACCGAGGATCAAGAGACCCAGTACTTC	CSASPTEDQETQYF
TRBD1	TRBV6-1	many	TRBJ2-5	TGTGCCAGCAGACCTGGACAGGGGGCCGGGGAGACCCAGTACTTC	CASRPGQGAGETQYF
TRBD2	TRBV5-1	few	TRBJ2-3	TGCGCCAGCAGCGCGAAAAGCGGGGGGACCACAGATACGCAGTATTTT	CASSAKSGGTTDTQYF
TRBD2	TRBV29-1	few	TRBJ2-1	TGCAGCGTTGAGGGATTGGGCGGGAGAATGTGGAATGAGCAGTTCTTC	CSVEGLGGRMWNEQFF
-	TRBV20-1	-	TRBJ2-5	TGCAGTGCAATCGGGACAAAAGAGCCCCGTGGGACCCAGTACTTC	CSAIGTKEPRGTQYF
-	TRBV7-9	-	TRBJ2-3	TGTGCCAGCAGCACCCAGGGAGCGGGCACAGATACGCAGTATTTT	CASSTQGAGTDTQYF
TRBD2	TRBV4-1	few	TRBJ2-3	TGCGCCAGCAGCCAAGATCGAAAGATCCTGACAGTGAGACTAGCGGGAGACCCCACAGATACGCAGTATTTT	CASSQDRKILTVRLAGDPTDTQYF
-	TRBV7-9	few	TRBJ2-7	TGTGCCAGCAGCGCCGCGACAGGTAGCTCCTACGAGCAGTACTTC	CASSAATGSSYEQYF
TRBD2	TRBV9	few	TRBJ2-2	TGTGCCAGCAGCCCATCATTAGCGGGAGGGACCGGGGAGCTGTTTTTT	CASSPSLAGGTGELFF
TRBD1	TRBV10-3	many	TRBJ1-1	TGTGCCATCAGTGGACCTCCGGGACAGGGGATGTCTTTCTTT	CAISGPPGQGMSFF
-	TRBV7-2	-	TRBJ2-1	TGTGCCAGCAGCAAGGATTGGGGAGCCTACAATGAGCAGTTCTTC	CASSKDWGAYNEQFF
TRBD2	TRBV20-1	few	TRBJ2-1	TGCAGTGCTAGTCTCGCGGGGGACAATGAGCAGTTCTTC	CSASLAGDNEQFF
TRBD1	TRBV28	-	TRBJ1-2	TGTGCCAGCACCTTCCTGGAGACAGGGGCGAATAACTATGGCTACACCTTC	CASTFLETGANNYGYTF
TRBD2	TRBV27	-	TRBJ2-3	TGTGCCAGCAGTTTGGGCGGGGGGGTTGCAGATACGCAGTATTTT	CASSLGGGVADTQYF
TRBD2	TRBV7-6	-	TRBJ2-6	TGTGCCAGCAGTCTAGGGGCGGGAGGCTTCGGATCTGGGGCCAACGTCCTGACTTTC	CASSLGAGGFGSGANVLTF
-	TRBV11-2	few	TRBJ1-5	TGTGCCAGCAGCTTAGATTCCGGGGGCGGTCAGCCCCAGCATTTT	CASSLDSGGGQPQHF
-	TRBV12-3/TRBV12-4	few	TRBJ1-1	TGTGCCAGCAGTTTGCAACAGATCTACACTGAAGCTTTCTTT	CASSLQQIYTEAFF
TRBD2	TRBV29-1	-	TRBJ2-3	TGCAGCGGCCTGGCGGGAGGCTTCACAGATACGCAGTATTTT	CSGLAGGFTDTQYF
-	TRBV18	many	TRBJ2-1	TGTGCCAGCTCACCACCGTCGGGCGCCTTAGCTTTCAATGAGCAGTTCTTC	CASSPPSGALAFNEQFF
-	TRBV2	medium-sized	TRBJ1-2	TGTGCCATACAACGGATTACTAACTATGGCTACACCTTC	CAIQRITNYGYTF
-	TRBV4-2	-	TRBJ2-3	TGTGCCAGCAGCCAAACTTGGGCGGGGAACACAGATACGCAGTATTTT	CASSQTWAGNTDTQYF
TRBD2	TRBV20-1	few	TRBJ2-3	TGCAGTGCTACCGGGCTAGCGGTCAACACAGATACGCAGTATTTT	CSATGLAVNTDTQYF